This T cell receptor (beta chain) was documented in a study of lymphopenia after photon versus proton radiotherapy. Findings and caveats of the study: Relative stability marked proton patients; photon patients lost diversity and naive cells. Survival link was tested only in deceased patients; proton benefit remains a possibility. In patients who died, overall survival fell as post-nadir TCR diversity dropped more. After lymphocyte nadir, photon-treated repertoires showed oligoclonal expansion, especially CD8+ Temra.

Per germline, CDR1 SGHTA and CDR2 FQGNSA. The CDR3 is 16 residues long. The V and J ends lost 2 bases and 10 bases respectively, with 18 bases between them. Here immunoSEQ multiplex PCR was the method, and the copy in TCRdb shows in-frame clones only, minus some. The repertoire has fewer than 30,000 clones, roughly nine tenths of them found once; the top ten carry 0.65% to 0.9%. With respect to this clone: Its specificity is unknown.

The sequence derives from a woman aged 45-59 years with cholangiocarcinoma. Sequencing used peripheral blood, obtained from a patient treated with photon-based radiotherapy. The chain carries TRBV7-2 and TRBJ1-6; possibly TRBD1 for D (5 bases). CDR3 residues: CASSLLKSSGTSPLHF. CDR3 sequence (DNA): TGTGCCAGCAGCTTACTGAAATCTAGTGGGACCTCACCCCTCCACTTT.